The 26 T cell receptor beta chains given below trace back to one sample, sequenced in a study of monozygotic twins with inflammatory bowel disease (dated by TCRdb to the late 2010s). Library generation was performed with 5' RACE. TCRdb shows the sequencer as Illumina HiSeq 2500. Following TCRdb reprocessing, every CDR3 protein sequence forms one entry, and DNA is not provided. The table for this sample shows some 300,000 distinct CDR3 sequences. The leading ten clones occupy approximately 5.9% of the sample. Sequences were obtained from blood. The origin of the receptors is a human donor with ulcerative colitis or Crohn's disease, or a healthy co-twin of an affected twin (not recorded which).

This CDR3 reads CASSSYSPNQETQYF. The V call is TRBV19, the J call TRBJ2-5. Germline V gives CDR1 LNHDA, CDR2 SQIVND (reference sequence). This CDR3 comprises 15 residues. The full variable domain, in which reference TRBV19 and TRBJ2-5 provide the parts outside the CDR3, is DGGITQSPKYLFRKEGQNVTLSCEQNLNHDAMYWYRQDPGQGLRLIYYSQIVNDFQKGDIAEGYSVSREKKESFPLTVTSAQKNPTAFYLCASSSYSPNQETQYFGPGTRLLVL.

The chain has TRBV9 and TRBJ1-2; TCRdb returns TRBD1, unconfirmable since there is no DNA. In germline, CDR1 is SGDLS, CDR2 YYNGEE. The CDR3 length is 15 residues. This chain's CDR3 is CASSVDNREDYGYTF.

This chain links TRBV5-1 with TRBJ1-1. Germline V gene lookup returns CDR1 SGHRS and CDR2 YFSETQ. The length of the CDR3 is 13 residues. The CDR3 loop reads CASSLQVNAEAFF. The full variable domain, in which reference TRBV5-1 and TRBJ1-1 provide the parts outside the CDR3, is KAGVTQTPRYLIKTRGQQVTLSCSPISGHRSVSWYQQTPGQGLQFLFEYFSETQRNKGNFPGRFSGRQFSNSRSEMNVSTLELGDSALYLCASSLQVNAEAFFGQGTRLTVV.

The chain joins TRBV12-3 or TRBV12-4 to TRBJ2-1. There are 13 residues in the CDR3. CDR3 amino acids: CASRSLTSNEQFF.

This chain's CDR3 is CAWSTRWGQFPGELFF. The rearrangement uses TRBV30 and TRBJ2-2. CDR1 is GTSNPN, CDR2 SVGIG, per germline (reference sequence). The CDR3 sequence is 16 residues long.

The chain couples TRBV4-3 to TRBJ1-2; TCRdb names TRBD1, which stays unverified in the absence of DNA. Germline V gene data show CDR1 as LGHNA and CDR2 as YSLEER. The CDR3 has 16 residues. CDR3 sequence: CASSQVRQIPTYGYTF.

The V call is TRBV12-3 or TRBV12-4, the J call TRBJ2-2; without DNA, the TCRdb call of TRBD2 cannot be checked. CDR3 size: 12 residues. The CDR3 sequence: CATTEDIGELFF.

The V and J genes are TRBV28 and TRBJ2-5. This CDR3 is built from 15 residues. Looked up from germline, CDR1 is MDHEN and CDR2 is SYDVKM. CDR3 in amino acids: CASSLGAQSAETQYF.

This chain links TRBV12-3 or TRBV12-4 with TRBJ2-3; TCRdb indicates TRBD1, and absent DNA this call remains unverified. CDR3 size: 14 residues. This CDR3 is CATKGDRRMDTQYF.

The gene calls are TRBV5-1 and TRBJ2-5; lacking DNA, the TRBD1 call made by TCRdb goes unchecked. Germline assignment: CDR1 SGHRS and CDR2 YFSETQ. The CDR3 runs 15 residues. CDR3 sequence: CASSLGGGQQETQYF.

V and J are TRBV12-3 or TRBV12-4 and TRBJ2-3. The CDR3 has 17 amino acids. This chain's CDR3 is CASSSLGVFLETDTQYF.

V and J are TRBV4-2 and TRBJ2-2; TCRdb's D call of TRBD2 is untestable without DNA. Germline CDR1 LGHNA, CDR2 YNFKEQ. The CDR3 consists of 15 residues. The CDR3 reads CASSQGEARSGELFF.

The gene calls are TRBV12-3 or TRBV12-4 and TRBJ2-2; TCRdb picks TRBD2, but there is no DNA to check that call. The CDR3 has 15 residues. The CDR3 loop reads CASSLSGRDTGELFF.

The chain recombines TRBV6-2 or TRBV6-3 with TRBJ2-7; TCRdb's D call, TRBD2, is unchecked because there is no DNA. CDR1 and CDR2 (germline): MNHEY, SVGEGT. The CDR3 is made up of 14 amino acids. The CDR3 is CASSRPPDQLEQYF.

The chain is built from TRBV7-2 and TRBJ2-5; TCRdb gives TRBD2 as the D gene, but with no DNA this cannot be confirmed. The V gene's germline CDR1 is SGHTA and CDR2 FQGNSA. This CDR3 has 15 residues. Here the CDR3 reads CASSETSGRIATQYF.

CDR3 sequence: CASSSDGQGGNTEAFF. This rearrangement joins TRBV5-1 to TRBJ1-1; TCRdb lists TRBD1, though no DNA is available to test this call. The germline CDR1 and CDR2 sequences are SGHRS and YFSETQ. This CDR3 region has 16 residues. Full variable domain (remainder filled in from reference TRBV5-1 and TRBJ1-1): KAGVTQTPRYLIKTRGQQVTLSCSPISGHRSVSWYQQTPGQGLQFLFEYFSETQRNKGNFPGRFSGRQFSNSRSEMNVSTLELGDSALYLCASSSDGQGGNTEAFFGQGTRLTVV.

V gene TRBV30 combines with J gene TRBJ2-7; TCRdb lists TRBD1, though no DNA is available to test this call. The CDR3 length is 13 residues. Germline CDR1 reads GTSNPN; CDR2 reads SVGIG (reference sequence). The CDR3 here is CAYSHRGLDEQYF.

The rearrangement links TRBV7-2 to TRBJ1-2; TCRdb's D gene call, TRBD1, goes unchecked for lack of DNA. Germline assignment: CDR1 SGHTA and CDR2 FQGNSA. The CDR3 is 14 residues long. The CDR3 here is CASSLTPGQGPYTF. The complete variable domain, with remaining parts taken from reference TRBV7-2 and TRBJ1-2, reads GAGVSQSPSNKVTEKGKDVELRCDPISGHTALYWYRQSLGQGLEFLIYFQGNSAPDKSGLPSDRFSAERTGGSVSTLTIQRTQQEDSAVYLCASSLTPGQGPYTFGSGTRLTVV.

V and J are TRBV10-1 and TRBJ2-7; TCRdb names TRBD1, which stays unverified in the absence of DNA. The CDR3 has 16 residues. Germline V gene lookup returns CDR1 WNHNN and CDR2 SYGVQD (reference sequence). CDR3 in amino acids: CASSESERGLGLEQYF.

The V call is TRBV10-1, the J call TRBJ2-7. The CDR3 length is 16 residues. Looked up from germline, CDR1 is WNHNN and CDR2 is SYGVQD (reference sequence). The CDR3 sequence: CASSEGAGLSSYEQYF.

The rearrangement links TRBV10-3 to TRBJ2-5; without DNA, the TCRdb call of TRBD1 cannot be checked. CDR1 and CDR2 from the germline V gene are ENHRY and SYGVKD. This CDR3 has 14 residues. The chain's CDR3 is CAISEGTTGETQYF.

The V call is TRBV9, the J call TRBJ2-5. This CDR3 is built from 14 residues. CDR1 and CDR2 from the germline V gene are SGDLS and YYNGEE. The CDR3 loop reads CASSVSGYQETQYF.

This chain uses TRBV9 with TRBJ1-1. This CDR3 region has 13 residues. The germline CDR1 and CDR2 sequences are SGDLS and YYNGEE. CDR3: CASSVTVNTEAFF. The entire variable domain, with the rest obtained from reference TRBV9 and TRBJ1-1, is as follows: DSGVTQTPKHLITATGQRVTLRCSPRSGDLSVYWYQQSLDQGLQFLIQYYNGEERAKGNILERFSAQQFPDLHSELNLSSLELGDSALYFCASSVTVNTEAFFGQGTRLTVV.

J is TRBJ2-7 and V is TRBV20-1; TCRdb outputs TRBD1, but without DNA this stays unchecked. The CDR3 covers 14 residues. Germline assignment: CDR1 DFQATT and CDR2 SNEGSKA (reference sequence). The CDR3 is CSALGGRAIYEQYF.

The chain is built from TRBV2 and TRBJ2-1; TCRdb names TRBD2, which stays unverified in the absence of DNA. This CDR3 region has 16 residues. The germline V gene encodes CDR1 SNHLY and CDR2 FYNNEI. CDR3 sequence: CASRARGTSGRNEQFF.

V usage is TRBV6-2 or TRBV6-3 and J usage is TRBJ1-2; lacking DNA, the TRBD1 call made by TCRdb goes unchecked. The CDR3 is 15 amino acids. Per germline, CDR1 MNHEY and CDR2 SVGEGT. The CDR3 here is CASSSPGQANYGYTF.